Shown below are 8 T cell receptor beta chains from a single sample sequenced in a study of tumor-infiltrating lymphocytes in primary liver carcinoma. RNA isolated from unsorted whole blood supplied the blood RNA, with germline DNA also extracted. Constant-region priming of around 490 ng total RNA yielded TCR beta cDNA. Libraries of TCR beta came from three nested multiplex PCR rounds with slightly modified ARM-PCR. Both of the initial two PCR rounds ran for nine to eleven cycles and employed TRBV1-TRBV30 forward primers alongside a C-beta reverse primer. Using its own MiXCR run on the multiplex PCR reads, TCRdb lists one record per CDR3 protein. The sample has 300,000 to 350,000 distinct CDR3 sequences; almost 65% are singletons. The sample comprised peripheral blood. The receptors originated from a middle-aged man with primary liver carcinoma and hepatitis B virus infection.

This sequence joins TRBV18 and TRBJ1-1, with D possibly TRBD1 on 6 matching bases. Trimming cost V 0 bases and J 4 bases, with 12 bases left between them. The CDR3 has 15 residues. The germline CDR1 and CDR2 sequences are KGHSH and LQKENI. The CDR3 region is CASSPPGGPGTEAFF. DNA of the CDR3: TGTGCCAGCTCACCACCGGGGGGGCCGGGCACTGAAGCTTTCTTT.

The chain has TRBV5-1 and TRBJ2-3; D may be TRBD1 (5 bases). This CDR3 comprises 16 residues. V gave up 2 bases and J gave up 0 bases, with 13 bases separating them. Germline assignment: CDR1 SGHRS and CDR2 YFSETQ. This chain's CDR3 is CASSFGARGSTDTQYF. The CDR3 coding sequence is TGCGCCAGCAGCTTTGGGGCTAGAGGAAGCACAGATACGCAGTATTTT.

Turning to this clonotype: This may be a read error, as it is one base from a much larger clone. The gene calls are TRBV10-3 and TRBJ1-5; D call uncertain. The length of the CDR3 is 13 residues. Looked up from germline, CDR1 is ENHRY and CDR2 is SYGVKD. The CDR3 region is CSISPGSNQPQHF. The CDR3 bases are TGTTCCATCAGTCCAGGCAGTAATCAGCCCCAGCATTTT.

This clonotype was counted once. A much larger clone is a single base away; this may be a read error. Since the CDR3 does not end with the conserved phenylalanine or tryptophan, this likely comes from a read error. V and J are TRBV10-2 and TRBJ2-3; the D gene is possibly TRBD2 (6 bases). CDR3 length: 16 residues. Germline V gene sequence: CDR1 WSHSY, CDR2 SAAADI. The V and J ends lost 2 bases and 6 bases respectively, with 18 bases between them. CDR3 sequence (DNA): TGCGCCAGCAGTGAGCGCGGGACTGGGATTCGGGATACGCAGTATTCT. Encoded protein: CASSERGTGIRDTQYS.

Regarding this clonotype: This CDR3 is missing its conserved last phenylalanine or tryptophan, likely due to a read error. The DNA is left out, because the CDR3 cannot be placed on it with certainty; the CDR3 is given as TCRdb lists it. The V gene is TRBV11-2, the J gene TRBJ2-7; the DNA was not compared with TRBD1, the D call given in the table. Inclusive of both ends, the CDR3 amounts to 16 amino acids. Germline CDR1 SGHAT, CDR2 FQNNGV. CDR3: CASSTGLGGASYERYL.

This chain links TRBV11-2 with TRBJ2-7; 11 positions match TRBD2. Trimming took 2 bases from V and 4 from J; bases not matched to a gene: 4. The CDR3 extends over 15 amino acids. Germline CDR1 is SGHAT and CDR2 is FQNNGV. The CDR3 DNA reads TGTGCCAGCAGCTTACATCCTAGCGGGAGGTACGAGCAGTACTTC. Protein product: CASSLHPSGRYEQYF.

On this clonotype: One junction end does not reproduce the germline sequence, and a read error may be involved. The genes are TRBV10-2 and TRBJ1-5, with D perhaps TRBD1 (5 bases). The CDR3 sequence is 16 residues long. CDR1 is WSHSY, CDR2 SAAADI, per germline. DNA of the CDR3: TGCGCCAGCAGCGTGATGCTAGGGGCAGCAGGTCGGCCCCTGCATTTT. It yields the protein CASSVMLGAAGRPLHF.

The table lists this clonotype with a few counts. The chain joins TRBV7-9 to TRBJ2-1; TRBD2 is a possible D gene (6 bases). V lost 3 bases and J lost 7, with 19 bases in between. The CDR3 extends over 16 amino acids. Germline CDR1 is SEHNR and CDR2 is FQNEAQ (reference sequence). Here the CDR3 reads CASSLNAAGLGNEQFF. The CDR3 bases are TGTGCCAGCAGCTTGAATGCGGCGGGATTAGGGAATGAGCAGTTCTTC.